The 11 T cell receptor beta chains below come from one sample, sequenced in a study of glioma-infiltrating T cells after dendritic cell vaccination. The assay was immunoSEQ multiplex PCR, and TCRdb's table has in-frame clones only and misses some. The sample has tens of thousands of clones, roughly four fifths seen once. Time point noted: after dendritic cell vaccination, including at tumor progression/relapse. The starting material was blood, obtained after dendritic cell vaccination. The receptors originated from a human donor with glioblastoma.

V usage is TRBV2 and J usage is TRBJ1-2; a possible D gene is TRBD1 (6 bases). Trimming stripped 6 bases from V and 10 bases from J, with 21 bases between. There are 14 residues in the CDR3. Per the germline V gene, CDR1 is SNHLY and CDR2 is FYNNEI. CDR3 nucleotides: TGTGCCAGCAGAAACACCGGGGCTCAGGGGACCTACACCTTC. Its translation is CASRNTGAQGTYTF.

This chain links TRBV25-1 with TRBJ2-1; D is possibly TRBD1 (5 bases). Germline CDR1 is MGHDK and CDR2 is SYGVNS. Trimming took 6 bases from V and 12 from J, leaving 18 bases between them. The CDR3 is 13 residues long. CDR3 region: CASSPPWTSRQFF. CDR3 sequence (DNA): TGTGCCAGCAGCCCCCCTTGGACATCTCGGCAGTTCTTC.

The V gene is TRBV4-1, the J gene TRBJ1-4, with TRBD1 identical over 9 bases. V lost 6 bases and J lost 4; bases outside the gene matches: 0. CDR3 size: 13 residues. Germline V gives CDR1 MGHRA, CDR2 YSYEKL. The CDR3 DNA is TGCGCCAGCAGGGGACAGGGTAATGAAAAACTGTTTTTT. Encoded protein: CASRGQGNEKLFF.

This clone was counted only a few times. The chain uses TRBV15 and TRBJ1-2, with D possibly being TRBD1 (5 bases). With 3 bases removed from V and 6 bases from J, the gap between germline ends came to 23 bases. CDR3 length: 17 residues. Germline V gene data show CDR1 as LNHNV and CDR2 as YYDKDF (reference sequence). The CDR3 sequence: CATSSGTRFGGRDGYTF. CDR3 DNA: TGTGCCACCAGCAGTGGGACCAGGTTCGGGGGAAGGGATGGCTACACCTTC. The full variable domain, completed using reference TRBV15 and TRBJ1-2, is DAMVIQNPRYQVTQFGKPVTLSCSQTLNHNVMYWYQQKSSQAPKLLFHYYDKDFNNEADTPDNFQSRRPNTSFCFLDIRSPGLGDTAMYLCATSSGTRFGGRDGYTFGSGTRLTVV.

The CDR3 region has the DNA TGTGCCAGCAGCTTATTGACTAGCGGGGGGGAGCAGTTCTTC. Encoded protein: CASSLLTSGGEQFF. The rearrangement links TRBV7-3 to TRBJ2-1, with 13 bases matching TRBD2. The CDR3 runs 14 residues. Trimming removed 2 bases from V and 10 bases from J; junction bases left unmatched: 2. CDR1 is SGHTA and CDR2 is FQGTGA in the germline V gene. Filled out from reference TRBV7-3 and TRBJ2-1, the complete variable domain reads GAGVSQTPSNKVTEKGKYVELRCDPISGHTALYWYRQSLGQGPEFLIYFQGTGAADDSGLPNDRFFAVRPEGSVSTLKIQRTERGDSAVYLCASSLLTSGGEQFFGPGTRLTVL.

V gene TRBV4-1 combines with J gene TRBJ1-5; 7 positions agree with TRBD1. V shed 3 bases and J 3 bases; nucleotides not matched to a gene: 2. In germline, CDR1 is MGHRA, CDR2 YSYEKL. The CDR3 extends over 14 amino acids. CDR3 sequence: CASSHGQANQPQHF. For the CDR3, the DNA is TGCGCCAGCAGCCATGGACAGGCCAATCAGCCCCAGCATTTT.

This sequence joins TRBV29-1 and TRBJ1-2; D might be TRBD1 (6 bases). The CDR3 sequence is 14 residues long. Germline CDR1 and CDR2: SQVTM and ANQGSEA. V dropped 3 bases and J dropped 4 bases, with 15 bases sitting between them. CDR3 region: CSVDGYRTVYGYTF. Here the CDR3 DNA reads TGCAGCGTTGATGGTTATAGGACAGTCTATGGCTACACCTTC.

The table lists this clone with a few counts. One end of the junction does not line up with germline, which may come from a read error. V usage is TRBV2 and J usage is TRBJ1-6; D not resolved. Per germline, CDR1 SNHLY and CDR2 FYNNEI. CDR3 length: 15 residues. The CDR3: CASREVAGYSSPLHF. The CDR3 region has the DNA TGTGCCAGCAGGGAAGTTGCTGGGTACAGTTCACCCCTCCACTTT.

The chain combines TRBV9 with TRBJ2-1; D not certain. V was trimmed by 3 bases and J by 2 bases, leaving 12 bases between them. Per the germline V gene, CDR1 is SGDLS and CDR2 is YYNGEE. CDR3 length: 15 residues. The CDR3 reads CASSAGGGPYNEQFF. For the CDR3, the DNA is TGTGCCAGCAGCGCCGGTGGCGGCCCCTACAATGAGCAGTTCTTC. Full variable domain (missing parts from reference TRBV9 and TRBJ2-1): DSGVTQTPKHLITATGQRVTLRCSPRSGDLSVYWYQQSLDQGLQFLIQYYNGEERAKGNILERFSAQQFPDLHSELNLSSLELGDSALYFCASSAGGGPYNEQFFGPGTRLTVL.

The chain has TRBV11-3 and TRBJ1-1, with D maybe TRBD1 (6 bases). Trimming shortened V by 1 base and J by 5 bases, and 11 bases separated the two germline ends. Germline loops: CDR1 SGHNT, CDR2 YENEEA. The length of the CDR3 is 14 residues. CDR3 nucleotides: TGTGCCAGCAGCTTAGGCAGGGGCAGGACTGAAGCTTTCTTT. It yields the protein CASSLGRGRTEAFF.

This clone was observed a few times. The chain recombines TRBV4-1 with TRBJ2-1; 9 nucleotides match TRBD2. V dropped 4 bases and J dropped 7; count of bases not matched to a gene: 8. Per the germline V gene, CDR1 is MGHRA and CDR2 is YSYEKL. CDR3 size: 15 residues. The CDR3 loop reads CASSPGGGGRNEQFF. CDR3 DNA: TGCGCCAGCAGCCCGGGCGGGGGGGGTCGAAATGAGCAGTTCTTC.